This T cell receptor beta chain was retrieved from a study of blood T cell repertoires in COVID-19. Between the trimmed V and J ends, which lost 0 bases and 6 bases, there was a span of 6 bases. CDR3 length equals 12 residues. CDR1 is SGHRS, CDR2 YFSETQ, per germline. Sequencing used immunoSEQ multiplex PCR; TCRdb keeps in-frame clones, though not all of them. The table lists around 93,000 clones, approximately 80% of them singletons, with approximately 4% in the top ten. The chain has TRBV5-1 and TRBJ1-2; D ambiguous. Sequencing input: peripheral blood. The sequence was obtained from a man in his sixties with acute or convalescent COVID-19. CDR3 protein: CASSLAGDGYTF. For the CDR3, the DNA is TGCGCCAGCAGCTTGGCCGGTGATGGCTACACCTTC.